This T cell receptor beta chain was captured by sequencing in a study of T cell repertoires in cytomegalovirus infection. Study in general: Shared public TCR beta signatures pointed to both CMV infection and a matching HLA type.

Notes on the study in general: CMV-specific TCR beta clonotypes restricted by HLA-C dominated the ex vivo response. Accumulated public TCR beta family frequency recognized individuals carrying CMV together with the relevant HLA.

TCRdb re-analysed the reads in MiXCR, keeping a single row per CDR3 protein. The data hold roughly 280,000 distinct CDR3 sequences, with approximately 22% observed a single time. The germline V gene encodes CDR1 SGHTA and CDR2 FQGTGA. V shed 4 bases and J 1 base; nucleotides not matched to a gene: 6. This CDR3 comprises 16 residues. Turning to this clonotype: No antigen is known for it.

This chain connects TRBV7-3 to TRBJ2-2, with TRBD1 matching 7 bases. Material: cultured PBMCs, obtained from culture after CMV antigen stimulation. The source of this sequence is a human donor in good health (CMV status not recorded). Some clones in this sample may be carry-over from other donors' samples. CDR3 sequence reads: CASSSGTVKNTGELFF. In DNA form, the CDR3 reads TGTGCCAGCAGCTCCGGGACAGTCAAGAACACCGGGGAGCTGTTTTTT.